This TCR beta chain was sequenced for a study of T cells in Graves' hyperthyroidism and ophthalmopathy. Study in general: Prior to any treatment, at the point of initial diagnosis, peripheral blood was collected.

As concerns this clonotype: Its target is unknown.

RNA transcripts provided the source from which TCR beta CDR3 regions were amplified. Using the HTBI primer set, a first-round RT-PCR was run on the TCR CDR3. TCRdb redid the calling of the multiplex PCR reads with MiXCR, one entry per CDR3 protein. This table has fewer than 750,000 distinct CDR3 sequences, around 13% appearing once. V was trimmed by 6 bases and J by 2 bases, leaving 11 bases between them. The CDR3 extends over 14 amino acids. CDR1 SEHNR and CDR2 FQNEAQ come from the germline V gene (reference sequence). Study-wide results and limits: Most clonotypes that expanded in the thyroid above 0.001 also showed up in blood. Ophthalmopathy cases were set apart from stable hyperthyroidism by a 13 V-J model.

The TCR sequence derives from a woman aged 45-59 years with Graves' ophthalmopathy. The specimen sequenced was blood. The rearrangement joins TRBV7-9 to TRBJ1-3, with D possibly matching TRBD1 (6 bases). The CDR3 nucleotides read TGTGCCAGCAGTTCAGGGGTGGCTGGAAACACCATATATTTT. Translated: CASSSGVAGNTIYF.